This TCR beta chain was recovered during a study of response to subunit inactivated influenza vaccine. This clonotype was detected a few times. Its cognate antigen is unknown. Study findings and constraints: Authors suggested seasonal influenza vaccinations each recruit few new T cells.

Germline V lookup: CDR1 SQVTM, CDR2 ANQGSEA. With V trimmed by 0 bases and J by 3 bases, 8 bases remained unmatched. The CDR3 loop spans 16 amino acids. TCRdb called the RT-PCR reads again in MiXCR, with one record for every CDR3 protein. The sample has about 540,000 distinct CDR3 sequences, 20% to 25% seen once. The same specimen was also included in a second study, on T cells expressing NK-cell markers. That source notes: The TCR beta cDNA came from 5'RACE template switching with UMIs. The study drew TCR beta repertoires from sorted CD3+CD56+NKG2C+, CD3+CD56+NKG2C- and CD3+CD56-NKG2C+ T cells. HCMV seropositivity marked most of the eight sequenced donors; one was seronegative. The authors restricted sorting to alpha-beta TCR T cells with an anti-gamma-delta TCR antibody in several experiments.

The chain is built from TRBV29-1 and TRBJ1-1, with TRBD1 identical over 9 bases. The sequence derives from a man aged 45-65 years who received an inactivated influenza vaccine. Here the sequenced sample was CD4+ T cells sorted from PBMCs, taken about 13 days after vaccination. The CDR3 DNA reads TGCAGCGTTGAAGATCTTGGAAGACAGGGGGACACTGAAGCTTTCTTT. The encoded protein is CSVEDLGRQGDTEAFF.